A single sample gave rise to the 14 T cell receptor beta chains below, sequenced in a study of cytomegalovirus exposure and HLA in healthy donors. The PCR ran on 60 Vbeta and 13 Jbeta primers. Sequenced by immunoSEQ multiplex PCR; TCRdb stores in-frame clones only, minus some. The table shows approximately 160,000 clones, with about 63% occurring only once. Material for sequencing was PBMCs. The receptors stem from a middle-aged woman in good health and CMV-seropositive.

The rearrangement uses TRBV5-5 and TRBJ1-2; 7 bases match TRBD1. The CDR3 is 15 residues long. Trimming at V came to 4 bases and at J to 2 bases, leaving 8 bases not matched to a gene. CDR1 and CDR2 from the germline V gene are SGHKS and YYEKEE (reference sequence). The DNA for the CDR3 is TGTGCCAGCAGCAAGCTACAGGGGCTGAACTATGGCTACACCTTC. Its translation: CASSKLQGLNYGYTF.

In its sample, this clone was seen a few times. The chain joins TRBV5-4 to TRBJ2-2; D is unclear. CDR3 size: 14 residues. Germline V gene lookup returns CDR1 SGHNT and CDR2 YYREEE (reference sequence). V lost 2 bases and J lost 3, with 8 bases in between. CDR3: CASSFTRDTGELFF. The CDR3 DNA reads TGTGCCAGCAGCTTTACACGGGACACCGGGGAGCTGTTTTTT.

The chain uses TRBV4-3 and TRBJ1-1, with D maybe TRBD1 (6 bases). Germline lookup yields CDR1 LGHNA and CDR2 YSLEER. The V end lost 4 bases, the J end lost 6 bases, and 18 bases lay between the germline ends. The CDR3 has 15 residues. The CDR3 coding sequence is TGCGCCAGCAGCCCGACGATTAGGACAGCGTCTGAAGCTTTCTTT. It yields the protein CASSPTIRTASEAFF.

This clone was counted between two and nine times. The chain has TRBV10-2 and TRBJ1-2; 9 nucleotides line up with TRBD1. The J segment lost 7 bases and the V segment lost 3 bases, leaving 6 bases of the junction unmatched. The CDR3 loop spans 14 amino acids. The germline CDR1 and CDR2 sequences are WSHSY and SAAADI. CDR3 nucleotide sequence: TGCGCCAGCAGTGATTACAGGGGGCTTGGTGGCTACACCTTC. Protein: CASSDYRGLGGYTF.

The V gene is TRBV4-2, the J gene TRBJ2-3; 8 bases are a match to TRBD2. Germline V gene sequence: CDR1 LGHNA, CDR2 YNFKEQ. The trim removed 2 bases at V and 0 bases at J, leaving 4 bases unmatched. There are 16 residues in the CDR3. The CDR3 DNA sequence: TGTGCCAGCAGCCAACCCCGGGGGGGGAGCACAGATACGCAGTATTTT. Amino acids: CASSQPRGGSTDTQYF.

The chain employs TRBV7-9 and TRBJ2-4; D might be TRBD1 (5 bases). This CDR3 comprises 16 residues. The germline V gene has CDR1 SEHNR and CDR2 FQNEAQ (reference sequence). With 2 bases removed from V and 3 bases from J, the gap between germline ends came to 14 bases. The CDR3 spells CASSLFTDSDKNIQYF. Written as DNA, the CDR3 is TGTGCCAGCAGCTTATTCACCGACAGCGACAAAAACATTCAGTACTTC.

The rearrangement joins TRBV6-5 to TRBJ2-7, with 9 bases fitting TRBD2. The CDR3 length is 14 residues. Germline trimming cut 0 bases from V and 4 bases from J; bases unmatched to any gene: 1. Germline CDR1 and CDR2: MNHEY and SVGAGI. The CDR3 spells CASSYSTSGYEQYF. The CDR3 DNA reads as TGTGCCAGCAGTTACTCCACTAGCGGGTACGAGCAGTACTTC.

The rearrangement joins TRBV7-8 to TRBJ2-7; 9 bases line up with TRBD1. The CDR3 has 18 residues. Germline CDR1 SGHVS, CDR2 FQNEAQ. V was clipped by 4 bases and J by 7 bases; unmatched bases: 20. Written as DNA, the CDR3 is TGTGCCAGCAGCTCACTACAGGGGGCGCATCTAAGTGGAATAGAGCAGTACTTC. This encodes CASSSLQGAHLSGIEQYF.

The chain uses TRBV28 and TRBJ2-5; D is ambiguous. Germline CDR1 MDHEN, CDR2 SYDVKM. The CDR3 runs to 16 residues. The V end was cut by 11 bases, the J end by 4 bases, with 26 bases between. The CDR3 DNA reads as TGTGCCGGCCTCGTCCCGCTAACCCTAGGCCCAGAGACCCAGTACTTC. Its protein product is CAGLVPLTLGPETQYF.

The chain links TRBV4-2 to TRBJ1-4; 8 bases fit TRBD1. With 6 bases clipped from V and 5 bases from J, the junction kept 8 bases outside the gene matches. Germline V lookup: CDR1 LGHNA, CDR2 YNFKEQ. The CDR3 runs to 15 residues. Here the CDR3 reads CASSHNSGGNEKLFF. The CDR3 DNA reads as TGTGCCAGCAGTCATAACTCAGGGGGCAATGAAAAACTGTTTTTT.

This CDR3 reads CASSLAQGADTQYF. Here the CDR3 DNA reads TGTGCCAGCAGCTTAGCTCAGGGGGCAGATACGCAGTATTTT. This chain uses TRBV7-9 with TRBJ2-3; 7 bases are a match to TRBD1. CDR3 length: 14 amino acids. J lost 4 bases, V lost 0 bases, and 1 base had no gene match. CDR1 is SEHNR and CDR2 is FQNEAQ in the germline V gene (reference sequence).

This sequence joins TRBV18 and TRBJ2-1; 10 nucleotides line up with TRBD2. CDR3 length: 14 amino acids. J lost 7 bases, V lost 2 bases, and 2 bases had no gene match. The germline V gene encodes CDR1 KGHSH and CDR2 LQKENI. The CDR3 nucleotides are TGTGCCAGCTCACCATCTAGCGGGGGTAATGAGCAGTTCTTC. It is translated as CASSPSSGGNEQFF.

The rearrangement uses TRBV4-3 and TRBJ2-7; D is possibly TRBD2 (8 bases). This CDR3 spans 18 amino acids. Germline CDR1 and CDR2: LGHNA and YSLEER. V was trimmed by 0 bases and J by 2 bases, leaving 20 bases between them. The CDR3, as DNA: TGCGCCAGCAGCCAAGAGCGGGGGGTAGGGACAGCCACCTACGAGCAGTACTTC. This codes for CASSQERGVGTATYEQYF.

The genes are TRBV6-4 and TRBJ2-1; 8 bases match TRBD1. V gave up 3 bases and J gave up 0 bases; unmatched junction bases: 4. From germline, CDR1 is MRHNA and CDR2 SNTAGT. The CDR3 is made up of 16 amino acids. The CDR3: CASSEDGTGSYNEQFF. Here the CDR3 DNA reads TGTGCCAGCAGTGAGGACGGGACAGGCTCCTACAATGAGCAGTTCTTC.